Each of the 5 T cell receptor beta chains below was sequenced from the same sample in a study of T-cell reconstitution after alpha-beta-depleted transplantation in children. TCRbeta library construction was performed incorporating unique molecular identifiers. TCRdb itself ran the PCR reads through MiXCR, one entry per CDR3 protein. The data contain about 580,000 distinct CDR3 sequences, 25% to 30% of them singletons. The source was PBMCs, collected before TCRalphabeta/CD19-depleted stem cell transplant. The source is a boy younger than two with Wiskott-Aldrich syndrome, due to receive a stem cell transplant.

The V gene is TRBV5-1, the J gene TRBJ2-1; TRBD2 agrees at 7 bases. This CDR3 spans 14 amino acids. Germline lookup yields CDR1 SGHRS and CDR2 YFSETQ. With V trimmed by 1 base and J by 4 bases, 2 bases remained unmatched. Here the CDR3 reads CASSLTSDYNEQFF. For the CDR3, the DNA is TGCGCCAGCAGCTTGACTAGCGATTACAATGAGCAGTTCTTC.

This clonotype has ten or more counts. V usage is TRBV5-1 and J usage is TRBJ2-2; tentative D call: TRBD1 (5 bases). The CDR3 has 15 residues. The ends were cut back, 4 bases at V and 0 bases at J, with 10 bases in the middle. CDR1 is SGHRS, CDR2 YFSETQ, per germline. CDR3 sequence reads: CASSPRVSNTGELFF. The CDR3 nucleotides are TGCGCCAGCAGCCCCAGGGTATCGAACACCGGGGAGCTGTTTTTT. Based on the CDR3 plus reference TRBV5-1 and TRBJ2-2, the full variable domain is KAGVTQTPRYLIKTRGQQVTLSCSPISGHRSVSWYQQTPGQGLQFLFEYFSETQRNKGNFPGRFSGRQFSNSRSEMNVSTLELGDSALYLCASSPRVSNTGELFFGEGSRLTVL.

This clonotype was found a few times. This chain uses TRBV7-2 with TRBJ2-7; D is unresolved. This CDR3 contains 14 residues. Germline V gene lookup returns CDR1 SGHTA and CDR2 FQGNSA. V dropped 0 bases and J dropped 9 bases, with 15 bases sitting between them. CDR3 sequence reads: CASSLASLRQVQYF. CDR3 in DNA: TGTGCCAGCAGCTTAGCCTCCCTCAGGCAGGTGCAGTACTTC. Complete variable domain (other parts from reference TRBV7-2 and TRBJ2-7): GAGVSQSPSNKVTEKGKDVELRCDPISGHTALYWYRQSLGQGLEFLIYFQGNSAPDKSGLPSDRFSAERTGGSVSTLTIQRTQQEDSAVYLCASSLASLRQVQYFGPGTRLTVT.

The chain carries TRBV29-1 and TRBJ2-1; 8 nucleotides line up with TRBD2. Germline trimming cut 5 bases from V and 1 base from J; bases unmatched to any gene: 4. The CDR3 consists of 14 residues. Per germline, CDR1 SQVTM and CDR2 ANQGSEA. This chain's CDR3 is CSVSKRESYNEQFF. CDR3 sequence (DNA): TGCAGCGTTTCTAAGCGGGAGTCCTACAATGAGCAGTTCTTC.

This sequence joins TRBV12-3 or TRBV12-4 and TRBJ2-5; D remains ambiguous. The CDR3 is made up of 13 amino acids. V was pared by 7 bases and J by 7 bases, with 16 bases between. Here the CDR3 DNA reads TGTGCCAGCATCAAGAGTGGCCTGGGGACCCAGTACTTC. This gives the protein CASIKSGLGTQYF.